Included here is one T cell receptor beta chain sequence, with context. The antigen is unknown. Germline and junction disagree at one end, which may indicate a read error. CDR3 length: 15 amino acids. The germline CDR1 and CDR2 sequences are SGHKS and YYEKEE (reference sequence). TCRdb independently ran MiXCR on the 5' RACE reads; one entry per CDR3 protein. The table records tens of thousands of distinct CDR3 sequences, around a quarter of them present only once. Study-level results: Tumor Treg TCRs overlapped most with tumor naive CD4+ cells.

Sample: memory CD4+ T cells sorted from blood. Subset: memory CD4+ T cells, CD4+CD45RO+CD25-. The V and J genes are TRBV5-5 and TRBJ2-3, with 9 bases lining up with TRBD1. This clonotype was sampled from a female donor with breast cancer. In nucleotides, the CDR3 is TGTGCCGGCAGCGCGGACAGGGGATTAGCAGATACGCAGTATTTT. It codes for CAGSADRGLADTQYF.